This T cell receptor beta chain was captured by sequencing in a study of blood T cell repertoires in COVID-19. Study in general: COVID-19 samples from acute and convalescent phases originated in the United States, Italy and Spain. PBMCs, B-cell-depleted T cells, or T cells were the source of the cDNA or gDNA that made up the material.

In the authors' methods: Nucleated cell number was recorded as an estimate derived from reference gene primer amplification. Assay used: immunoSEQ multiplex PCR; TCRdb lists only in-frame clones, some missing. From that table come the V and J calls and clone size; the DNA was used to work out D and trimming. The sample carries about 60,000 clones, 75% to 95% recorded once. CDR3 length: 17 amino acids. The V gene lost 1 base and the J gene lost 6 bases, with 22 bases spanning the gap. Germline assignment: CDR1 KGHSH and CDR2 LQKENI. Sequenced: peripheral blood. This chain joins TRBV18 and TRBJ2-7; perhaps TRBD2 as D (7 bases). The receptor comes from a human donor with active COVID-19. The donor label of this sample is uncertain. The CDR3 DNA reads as TGTGCCAGCTCACCACAGTCAGCCGGGGGGCTGGGTTCCGAGCAGTACTTC. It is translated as CASSPQSAGGLGSEQYF.